The sequence of this T cell receptor (beta chain) was determined in a study of shared clonotypes between healthy human individuals. Study at large: A few men and a couple of women, aged 18 to 49, were donors.

TCRdb's copy holds only in-frame clones and misses some; the assay was immunoSEQ multiplex PCR. The profile covers more than 900,000 clones, with 75% to 80% appearing a single time and 0.55% to 0.7% taken by the ten largest. A split of CD4+ cells into CD45RA+ naive and CD45RA-negative memory subsets was performed. The CDR3 is 15 residues long. The germline V gene encodes CDR1 SGHTA and CDR2 FQGTGA. V was clipped by 5 bases and J by 8 bases; unmatched bases: 8. The V and J genes are TRBV7-3 and TRBJ2-1; TRBD2 aligns across 11 bases. Sequenced: memory CD4+ T cells from PBMCs. Subset in this sample: CD45RA-negative fraction. The clonotype originates from a man aged 18 to 29 in good health. Some clones in this sample may be carry-over from other donors' samples. In DNA, the CDR3 is TGTGCCAGCAGCCCCGGGACTAGCGGATGGGATGAGCAGTTCTTC. Protein: CASSPGTSGWDEQFF.